This is a list of T cell receptor beta chains from one sample in a study of cytomegalovirus exposure and HLA in healthy donors. The data were produced by immunoSEQ multiplex PCR, yet TCRdb's version contains in-frame clones alone and is incomplete. The table includes about 200,000 clones, 79% detected once. Sequenced material: PBMCs. The receptors were sampled from a male donor in good health and CMV-seropositive. Each CDR3 is given with its conserved first and last residue. A D gene is named only where the DNA matches it firmly. Size values are once, few and many counts, or a class for expanded clones, and some rows have none.

CDR3 protein	CDR3 DNA	D gene	clone size	V gene	J gene
CASSSKTGNTEAFF	TGTGCCAGCAGTAGCAAGACAGGGAACACTGAAGCTTTCTTT	NA	NA	TRBV6-6	TRBJ1-1
CASRRGGGSTDTQYF	TGTGCCAGCAGACGCGGGGGGGGAAGCACAGATACGCAGTATTTT	TRBD2	once	TRBV5-4	TRBJ2-3
CASSPQETQYF	TGTGCCAGCAGCCCACAAGAGACCCAGTACTTC	NA	NA	TRBV11-2	TRBJ2-5
CASSPGTGGTYEQYF	TGTGCCAGCTCTCCCGGGACAGGGGGGACCTACGAGCAGTACTTC	TRBD1	NA	TRBV18	TRBJ2-7
CASSLNRKPDTQYF	TGTGCCAGCAGTTTAAACAGGAAACCAGATACGCAGTATTTT	NA	few	TRBV28	TRBJ2-3
CASSPQGNSNQPQHF	TGTGCCAGCTCACCTCAGGGAAATAGCAATCAGCCCCAGCATTTT	NA	few	TRBV18	TRBJ1-5
CASGGGGSSTDTQYF	TGTGCCAGCGGTGGCGGGGGGTCTAGCACAGATACGCAGTATTTT	TRBD2	NA	TRBV11-3	TRBJ2-3
CASSVVLGGRAGSYNEQFF	TGTGCCAGCAGCGTAGTTCTCGGCGGGAGGGCCGGTAGCTACAATGAGCAGTTCTTC	TRBD2	NA	TRBV9	TRBJ2-1
CASSLAGTEVEKLFF	TGCGCCAGCAGCTTGGCCGGGACAGAGGTTGAAAAACTGTTTTTT	TRBD1	NA	TRBV5-1	TRBJ1-4
CASSPDRANYGYTF	TGTGCCAGCTCACCCGACAGGGCGAACTATGGCTACACCTTC	TRBD1	NA	TRBV18	TRBJ1-2
CASSRDKNYEQYF	TGTGCCAGCTCACGCGACAAGAACTACGAGCAGTACTTC	NA	few	TRBV18	TRBJ2-7
CASSLGGFDEKLFF	TGTGCCAGCAGCTTAGGAGGGTTTGATGAAAAACTGTTTTTT	NA	NA	TRBV11-2	TRBJ1-4
CASRTSGGHNEQFF	TGTGCCAGCAGGACTAGCGGGGGACACAATGAGCAGTTCTTC	TRBD2	NA	TRBV5-4	TRBJ2-1
CASSQDLGVRSGNTIYF	TGCGCCAGCAGCCAAGATTTGGGAGTCCGGTCGGGAAACACCATATATTTT	NA	NA	TRBV4-1	TRBJ1-3
CASSPKEGILVGSNQPQHF	TGTGCCAGCTCACCAAAGGAGGGGATCTTGGTTGGTAGCAATCAGCCCCAGCATTTT	NA	few	TRBV18	TRBJ1-5
CASSPGQGMNTEAFF	TGTGCCAGCTCACCAGGCCAGGGGATGAACACTGAAGCTTTCTTT	NA	few	TRBV18	TRBJ1-1
CASSSLPGQDDEKLFF	TGTGCCAGCAGCTCCTTACCCGGACAGGATGATGAAAAACTGTTTTTT	TRBD1	NA	TRBV7-8	TRBJ1-4
CASSLALAPRGYTF	TGTGCCAGCAGCTTAGCGCTAGCTCCCAGGGGCTACACCTTC	NA	NA	TRBV7-2	TRBJ1-2
CASSQGLAGGQETQYF	TGCGCCAGCAGCCAAGGCCTAGCGGGGGGGCAAGAGACCCAGTACTTC	TRBD2	once	TRBV4-1	TRBJ2-5
CASSFTGGKIYGYTF	TGTGCCAGCAGTTTCACAGGGGGAAAAATCTATGGCTACACCTTC	TRBD1	NA	TRBV27	TRBJ1-2
CATSRDRRESWNEQFF	TGTGCCACCAGCAGAGATAGGCGGGAGTCATGGAATGAGCAGTTCTTC	TRBD2	NA	TRBV15	TRBJ2-1
CASSLGGLNTGELFF	TGTGCCAGCAGCTTGGGGGGGCTGAACACCGGGGAGCTGTTTTTT	NA	NA	TRBV7-3	TRBJ2-2
CAWTGSYNEQFF	TGTGCCTGGACAGGCTCCTACAATGAGCAGTTCTTC	NA	NA	TRBV30	TRBJ2-1
CASSSRLAGDEQYF	TGTGCCAGCAGCAGTAGACTAGCGGGGGACGAGCAGTACTTC	TRBD2	few	TRBV27	TRBJ2-7
CASSQDNTSPLHF	TGCGCCAGCAGCCAAGATAACACTTCACCCCTCCACTTT	NA	NA	TRBV4-3	TRBJ1-6
CASSQGTAAEAFF	TGTGCCAGCAGCCAAGGGACTGCGGCTGAAGCTTTCTTT	NA	NA	TRBV7-3	TRBJ1-1
CASSFQGTGLAGDVKERETQYF	TGTGCCAGCAGTTTTCAGGGGACGGGACTAGCGGGAGATGTTAAAGAGAGAGAGACCCAGTACTTC	TRBD2	NA	TRBV28	TRBJ2-5
CASSVGGMNTEAFF	TGTGCCAGCAGTGTGGGGGGAATGAACACTGAAGCTTTCTTT	NA	NA	TRBV2	TRBJ1-1